This TCR beta chain was sequenced in a study of STAT3 mutations in large granular lymphocyte leukemia. Study-level results: Persisting codominant clonotypes may have hidden a small pathogenic clone. No sample exists from the first appearance of each clone. Suggested: STAT3 mutation was not the ancestral event for these clonal expansions. Every T-cell large granular lymphocyte leukemia patient had at least one immunodominant TCR beta clonotype. In about 35% of the 18 patients, new TCR clonotypes emerged after therapy.

TCRdb's table, derived via immunoSEQ multiplex PCR, lists solely in-frame clones and lacks some. Seen here are about 1,900 clones, roughly 69% observed once, and the top ten hold about four fifths. CDR3 size: 16 residues. CDR1 is SEHNR, CDR2 FQNEAQ, per germline (reference sequence). With 8 bases clipped from V and 2 bases from J, the junction kept 11 bases outside the gene matches. In the case of this clone: What it binds is not known.

The sequencing input was peripheral blood mononuclear cells. The TCR comes from a man aged 55 to 70 with T-cell large granular lymphocyte leukemia. Some clones in this sample may be carry-over from other donors' samples. The chain joins TRBV7-9 to TRBJ2-3, with 9 bases that match TRBD2. In DNA, the CDR3 is TGTGCCAGCGCGGCGGGGGGGCGCATTACCACAGATACGCAGTATTTT. Protein product: CASAAGGRITTDTQYF.